The source of this T cell receptor (beta chain) is a study of regulatory T cells in long-lasting Graves disease. Study-wide findings and caveats: A greater number of public clonotypes (under 3,000) was shared by persistent patients than by new patients (roughly 930). With persistent disease, TRBV28, TRBJ1-2 and TRBJ2-5 were the favored segments. Sampling was limited to peripheral blood rather than thyroid tissue.

This CDR3 contains 18 residues. From germline, CDR1 is MDHEN and CDR2 SYDVKM. Trimming shortened V by 5 bases and J by 7 bases, and 29 bases separated the two germline ends. On this clonotype itself: Its antigen remains unidentified.

Stated time point: persistent/refractory GD, antithyroid drugs over 5 years with positive TRAb. The TCR library used RNA extracted from PBMCs. Relying on iRepertoire HTBI primers and Arm-PCR of CDR3 regions, the team built TCR beta libraries. TCRdb used MiXCR to reprocess the multiplex PCR reads, holding one entry per CDR3 protein. This table holds under 450,000 distinct CDR3 sequences, about a quarter found once. The V gene is TRBV28, the J gene TRBJ1-1; tentatively, D is TRBD1 (6 bases). Sample: peripheral blood mononuclear cells (PBMCs), taken when the disease was refractory, from a patient treated with antithyroid drugs. This TCR derives from a female donor with Graves disease. The CDR3: CASSPPPAGGQGLGEAFF. The CDR3 nucleotides read TGTGCCAGCAGTCCCCCCCCAGCTGGGGGGCAAGGGTTGGGTGAAGCTTTCTTT.